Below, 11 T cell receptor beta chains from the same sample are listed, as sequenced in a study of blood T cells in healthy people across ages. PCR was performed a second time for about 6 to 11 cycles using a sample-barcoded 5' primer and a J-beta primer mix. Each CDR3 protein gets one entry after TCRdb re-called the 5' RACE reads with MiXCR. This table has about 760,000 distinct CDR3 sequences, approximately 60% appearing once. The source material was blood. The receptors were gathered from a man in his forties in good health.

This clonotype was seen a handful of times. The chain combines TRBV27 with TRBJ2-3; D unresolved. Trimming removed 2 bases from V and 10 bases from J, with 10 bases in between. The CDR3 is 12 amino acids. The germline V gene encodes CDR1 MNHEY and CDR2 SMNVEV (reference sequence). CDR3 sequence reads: CASSLGGDSQYF. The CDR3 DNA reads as TGTGCCAGCAGTTTAGGTGGGGATTCGCAGTATTTT.

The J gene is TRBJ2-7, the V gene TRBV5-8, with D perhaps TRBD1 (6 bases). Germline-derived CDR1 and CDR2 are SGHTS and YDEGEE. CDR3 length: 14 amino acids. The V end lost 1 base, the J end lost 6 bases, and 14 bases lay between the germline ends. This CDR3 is CASSLTGIWGEQYF. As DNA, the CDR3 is TGTGCCAGCAGCTTGACAGGGATCTGGGGCGAGCAGTACTTC.

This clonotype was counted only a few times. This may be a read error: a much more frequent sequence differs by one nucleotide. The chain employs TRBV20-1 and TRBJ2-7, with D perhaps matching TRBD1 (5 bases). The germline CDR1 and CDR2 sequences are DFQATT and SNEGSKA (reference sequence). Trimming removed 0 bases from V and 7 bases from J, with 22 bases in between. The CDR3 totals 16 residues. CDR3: CSARDGRAYSINEQYF. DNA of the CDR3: TGCAGTGCTAGAGATGGCAGGGCATATTCCATCAATGAGCAGTACTTC.

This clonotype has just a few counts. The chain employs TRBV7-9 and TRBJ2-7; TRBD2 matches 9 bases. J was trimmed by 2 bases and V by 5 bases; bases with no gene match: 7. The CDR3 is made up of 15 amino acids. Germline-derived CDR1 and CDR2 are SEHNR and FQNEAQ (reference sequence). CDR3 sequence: CASSQTSGLTYEQYF. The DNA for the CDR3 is TGTGCCAGCAGCCAGACTAGCGGCCTGACCTACGAGCAGTACTTC.

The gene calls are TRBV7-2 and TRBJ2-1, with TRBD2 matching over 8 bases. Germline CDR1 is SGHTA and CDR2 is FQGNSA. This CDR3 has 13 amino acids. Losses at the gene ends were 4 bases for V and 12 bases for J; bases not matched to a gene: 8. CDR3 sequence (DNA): TGTGCCAGCAGCTCCACGGGGGGGGATGGGCAGTTCTTC. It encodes CASSSTGGDGQFF.

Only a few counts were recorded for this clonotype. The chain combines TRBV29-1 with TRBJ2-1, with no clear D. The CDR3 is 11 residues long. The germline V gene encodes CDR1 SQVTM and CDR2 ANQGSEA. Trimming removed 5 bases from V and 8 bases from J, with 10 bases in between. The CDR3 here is CSVLPPHEQFF. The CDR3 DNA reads TGCAGCGTTTTACCGCCCCATGAGCAGTTCTTC.

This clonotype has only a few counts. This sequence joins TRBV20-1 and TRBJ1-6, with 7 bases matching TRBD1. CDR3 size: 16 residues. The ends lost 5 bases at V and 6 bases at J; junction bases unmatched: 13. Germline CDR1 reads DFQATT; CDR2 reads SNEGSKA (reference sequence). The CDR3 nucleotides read TGCAGTGCTGTCGTGGAGGGGGCGAGTCGTAATTCACCCCTCCACTTT. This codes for CSAVVEGASRNSPLHF.

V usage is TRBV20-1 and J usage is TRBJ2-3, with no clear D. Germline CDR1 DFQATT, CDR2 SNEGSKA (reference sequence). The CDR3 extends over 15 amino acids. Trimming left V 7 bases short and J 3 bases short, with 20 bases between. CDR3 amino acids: CSGQSLGFGTDTQYF. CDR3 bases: TGCAGTGGCCAGTCCCTAGGGTTCGGGACAGATACGCAGTATTTT.

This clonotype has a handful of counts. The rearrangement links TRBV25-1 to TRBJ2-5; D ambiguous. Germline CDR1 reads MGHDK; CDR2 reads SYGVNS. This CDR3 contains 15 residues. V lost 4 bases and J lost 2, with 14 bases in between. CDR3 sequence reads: CASSALIGPQETQYF. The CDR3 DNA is TGTGCCAGCAGTGCCCTCATAGGGCCACAAGAGACCCAGTACTTC. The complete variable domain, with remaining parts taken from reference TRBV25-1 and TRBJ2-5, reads EADIYQTPRYLVIGTGKKITLECSQTMGHDKMYWYQQDPGMELHLIHYSYGVNSTEKGDLSSESTVSRIRTEHFPLTLESARPSHTSQYLCASSALIGPQETQYFGPGTRLLVL.

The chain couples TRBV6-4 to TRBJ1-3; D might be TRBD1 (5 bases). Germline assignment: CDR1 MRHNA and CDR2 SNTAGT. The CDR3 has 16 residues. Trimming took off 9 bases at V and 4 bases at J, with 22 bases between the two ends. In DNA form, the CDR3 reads TGTGCCAGGAGAGCCGGGACCCCATGGCAAGGAAACACCATATATTTT. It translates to CARRAGTPWQGNTIYF.

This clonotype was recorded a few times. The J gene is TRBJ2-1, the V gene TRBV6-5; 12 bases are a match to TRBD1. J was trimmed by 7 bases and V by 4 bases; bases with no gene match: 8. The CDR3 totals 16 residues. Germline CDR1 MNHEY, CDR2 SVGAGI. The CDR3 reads CASSSNRDRGRNEQFF. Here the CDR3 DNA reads TGTGCCAGCAGTTCTAACCGGGACAGGGGGCGGAATGAGCAGTTCTTC.